This TCR beta chain is from a study of T cells expressing NK-cell markers. Across the study: Source material for TCR beta repertoires consisted of sorted CD3+CD56+NKG2C+, CD3+CD56+NKG2C- and CD3+CD56-NKG2C+ T cells. Study-level results: Expanded NKG2C+ T cell clones had unclear HCMV specificity.

Germline V gives CDR1 SGHNT, CDR2 YYREEE (reference sequence). This CDR3 is built from 11 residues. Points on this clonotype: What it binds is unknown.

TCRdb reprocessed the 5' RACE reads, with one entry per CDR3 protein and no DNA. The sample spans over 150,000 distinct CDR3 sequences; the ten largest clones claim 20%. The receptor was derived from a man between 18 and 69 years old in good health. The chain has TRBV5-4 and TRBJ2-3; the TCRdb call, TRBD2, lacks DNA for checking. The sequenced sample was blood T cells: a sorted CD56 or NKG2C T cell subset, CD4+ or CD8+ T cells, or bulk PBMC T cells (not recorded which). CDR3 loop: CAMFRGDTQYF.